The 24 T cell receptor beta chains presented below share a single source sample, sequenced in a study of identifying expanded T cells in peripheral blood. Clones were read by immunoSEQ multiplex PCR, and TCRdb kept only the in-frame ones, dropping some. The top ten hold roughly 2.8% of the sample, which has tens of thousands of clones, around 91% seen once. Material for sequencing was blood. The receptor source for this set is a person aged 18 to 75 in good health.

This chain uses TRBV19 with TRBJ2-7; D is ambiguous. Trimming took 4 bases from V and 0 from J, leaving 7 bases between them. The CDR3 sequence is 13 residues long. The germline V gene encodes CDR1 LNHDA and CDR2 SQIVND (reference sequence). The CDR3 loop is CASSSTASYEQYF. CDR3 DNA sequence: TGTGCCAGTAGTAGCACGGCCTCCTACGAGCAGTACTTC. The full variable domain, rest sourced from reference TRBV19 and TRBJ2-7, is DGGITQSPKYLFRKEGQNVTLSCEQNLNHDAMYWYRQDPGQGLRLIYYSQIVNDFQKGDIAEGYSVSREKKESFPLTVTSAQKNPTAFYLCASSSTASYEQYFGPGTRLTVT.

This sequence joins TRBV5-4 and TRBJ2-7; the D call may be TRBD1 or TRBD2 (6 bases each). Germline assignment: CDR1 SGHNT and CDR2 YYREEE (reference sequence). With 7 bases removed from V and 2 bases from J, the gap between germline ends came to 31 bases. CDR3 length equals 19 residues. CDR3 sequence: CASRAGPPGVRGETYEQYF. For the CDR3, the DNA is TGTGCCAGCCGCGCGGGGCCGCCAGGGGTGAGGGGGGAAACCTACGAGCAGTACTTC.

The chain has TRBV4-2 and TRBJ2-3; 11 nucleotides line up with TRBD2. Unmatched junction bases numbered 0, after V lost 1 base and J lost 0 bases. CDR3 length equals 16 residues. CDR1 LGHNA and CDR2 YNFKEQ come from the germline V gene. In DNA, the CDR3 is TGTGCCAGCAGCCAAGGGACTAGCGGGAGCACAGATACGCAGTATTTT. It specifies CASSQGTSGSTDTQYF.

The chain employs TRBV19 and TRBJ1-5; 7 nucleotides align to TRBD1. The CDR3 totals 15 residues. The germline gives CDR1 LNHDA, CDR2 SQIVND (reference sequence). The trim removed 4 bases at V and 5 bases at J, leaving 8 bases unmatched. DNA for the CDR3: TGTGCCAGTAGTAGCGACGGGACAGCATATCAGCCCCAGCATTTT. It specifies CASSSDGTAYQPQHF. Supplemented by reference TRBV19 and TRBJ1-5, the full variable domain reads DGGITQSPKYLFRKEGQNVTLSCEQNLNHDAMYWYRQDPGQGLRLIYYSQIVNDFQKGDIAEGYSVSREKKESFPLTVTSAQKNPTAFYLCASSSDGTAYQPQHFGDGTRLSIL.

For the CDR3, the DNA is TGTGCCAGCAGTGGACTAGCGGGAGCAGATACGCAGTATTTT. It specifies CASSGLAGADTQYF. The chain uses TRBV6-4 and TRBJ2-3, with TRBD2 matching 12 bases. V was clipped by 4 bases and J by 4 bases; unmatched bases: 0. CDR3 length equals 14 residues. Germline V gives CDR1 MRHNA, CDR2 SNTAGT.

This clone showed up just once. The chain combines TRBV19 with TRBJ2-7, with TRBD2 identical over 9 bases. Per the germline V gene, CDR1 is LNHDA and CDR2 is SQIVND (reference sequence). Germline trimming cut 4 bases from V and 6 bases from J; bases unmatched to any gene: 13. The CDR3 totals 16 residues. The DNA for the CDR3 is TGTGCCAGTAGTACCATAAGCGGGAGGTATGCGCTCGAGCAGTACTTC. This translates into CASSTISGRYALEQYF.

CDR3 sequence (DNA): TGTGCCAGCTCCCCGGGGGCTGAAGCTTTCTTT. Its translation: CASSPGAEAFF. The chain has TRBV18 and TRBJ1-1, with D possibly matching TRBD1 (5 bases). Germline CDR1 reads KGHSH; CDR2 reads LQKENI. Trimming cost V 6 bases and J 6 bases, with 8 bases left between them. The CDR3 totals 11 residues.

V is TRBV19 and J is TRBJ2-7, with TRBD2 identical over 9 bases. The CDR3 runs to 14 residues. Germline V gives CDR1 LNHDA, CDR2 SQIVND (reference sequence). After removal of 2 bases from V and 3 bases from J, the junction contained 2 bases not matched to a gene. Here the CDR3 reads CASSIRGGDYEQYF. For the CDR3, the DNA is TGTGCCAGTAGTATACGCGGGGGGGACTACGAGCAGTACTTC.

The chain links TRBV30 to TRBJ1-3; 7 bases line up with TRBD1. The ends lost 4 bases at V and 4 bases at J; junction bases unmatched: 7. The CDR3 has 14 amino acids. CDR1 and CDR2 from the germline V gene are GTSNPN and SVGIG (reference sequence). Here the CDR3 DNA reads TGTGCCTGGAACAGGGGTGGGAGCGGAAACACCATATATTTT. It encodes CAWNRGGSGNTIYF. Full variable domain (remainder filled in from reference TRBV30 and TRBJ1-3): SQTIHQWPATLVQPVGSPLSLECTVEGTSNPNLYWYRQAAGRGLQLLFYSVGIGQISSEVPQNLSASRPQDRQFILSSKKLLLSDSGFYLCAWNRGGSGNTIYFGEGSWLTVV.

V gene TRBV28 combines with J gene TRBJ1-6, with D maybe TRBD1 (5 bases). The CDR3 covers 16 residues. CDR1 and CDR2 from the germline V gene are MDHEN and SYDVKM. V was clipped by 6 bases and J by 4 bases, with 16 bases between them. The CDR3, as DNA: TGTGCCAGCAGCCACTGGGGGACGGAATATAATTCACCCCTCCACTTT. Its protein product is CASSHWGTEYNSPLHF. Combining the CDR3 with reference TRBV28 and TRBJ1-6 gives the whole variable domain DVKVTQSSRYLVKRTGEKVFLECVQDMDHENMFWYRQDPGLGLRLIYFSYDVKMKEKGDIPEGYSVSREKKERFSLILESASTNQTSMYLCASSHWGTEYNSPLHFGNGTRLTVT.

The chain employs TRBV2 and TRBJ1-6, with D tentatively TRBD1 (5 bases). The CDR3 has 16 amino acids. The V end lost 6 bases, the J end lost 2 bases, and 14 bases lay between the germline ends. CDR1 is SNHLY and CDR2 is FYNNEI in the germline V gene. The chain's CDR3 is CASREHRRTYNSPLHF. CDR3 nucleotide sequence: TGTGCCAGCAGGGAACACAGGCGGACCTATAATTCACCCCTCCACTTT. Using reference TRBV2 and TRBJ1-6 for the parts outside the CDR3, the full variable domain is EPEVTQTPSHQVTQMGQEVILRCVPISNHLYFYWYRQILGQKVEFLVSFYNNEISEKSEIFDDQFSVERPDGSNFTLKIRSTKLEDSAMYFCASREHRRTYNSPLHFGNGTRLTVT.

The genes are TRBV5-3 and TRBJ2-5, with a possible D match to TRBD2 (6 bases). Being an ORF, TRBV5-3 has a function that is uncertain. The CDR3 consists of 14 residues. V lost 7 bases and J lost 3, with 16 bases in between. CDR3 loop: CARPPRGEEETQYF. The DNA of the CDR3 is TGTGCCAGACCCCCGCGAGGGGAGGAAGAGACCCAGTACTTC.

CDR3 nucleotide sequence: TGTGCCAGCAGCTTAGTAGGGGGGGGCTACACCATGGAAGCTTTCTTT. It yields the protein CASSLVGGGYTMEAFF. The chain joins TRBV7-8 to TRBJ1-1; a possible D gene is TRBD1 (6 bases). Germline V lookup: CDR1 SGHVS, CDR2 FQNEAQ. This CDR3 is 16 amino acids long. The germline V and J ends were trimmed by 1 base and 8 bases, with 20 bases remaining between them.

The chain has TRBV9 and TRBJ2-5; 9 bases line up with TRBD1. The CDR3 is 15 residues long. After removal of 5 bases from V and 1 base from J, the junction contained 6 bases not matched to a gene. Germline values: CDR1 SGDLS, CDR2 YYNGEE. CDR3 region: CASSVHRGLQETQYF. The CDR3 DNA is TGTGCCAGCAGTGTACACAGGGGGCTCCAAGAGACCCAGTACTTC.

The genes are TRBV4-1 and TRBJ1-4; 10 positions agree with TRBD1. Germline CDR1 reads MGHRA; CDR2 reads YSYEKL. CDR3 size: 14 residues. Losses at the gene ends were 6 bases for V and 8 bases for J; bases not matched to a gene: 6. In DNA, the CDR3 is TGCGCCAGCAGTGCCGGACAGGGGGACGAAAAACTGTTTTTT. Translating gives CASSAGQGDEKLFF.

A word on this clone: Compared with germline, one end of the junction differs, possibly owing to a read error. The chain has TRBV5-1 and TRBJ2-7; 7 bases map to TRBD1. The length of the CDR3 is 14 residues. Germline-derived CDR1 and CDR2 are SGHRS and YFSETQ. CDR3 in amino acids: CASSHGTALYEQYF. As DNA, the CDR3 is TGTGCCAGCAGCCACGGGACAGCACTTTACGAGCAGTACTTC.

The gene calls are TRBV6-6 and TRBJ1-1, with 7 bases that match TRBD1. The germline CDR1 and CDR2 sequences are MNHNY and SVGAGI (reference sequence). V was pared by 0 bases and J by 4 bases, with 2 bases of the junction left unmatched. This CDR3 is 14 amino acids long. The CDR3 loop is CASSYSTGFTEAFF. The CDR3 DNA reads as TGTGCCAGCAGTTACTCGACAGGGTTCACTGAAGCTTTCTTT.

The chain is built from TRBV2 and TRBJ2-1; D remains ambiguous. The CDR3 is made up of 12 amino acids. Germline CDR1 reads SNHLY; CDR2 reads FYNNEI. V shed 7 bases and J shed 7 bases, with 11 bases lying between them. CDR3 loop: CASTLLRNEQFF. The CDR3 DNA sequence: TGTGCCAGCACCTTACTTCGGAATGAGCAGTTCTTC.

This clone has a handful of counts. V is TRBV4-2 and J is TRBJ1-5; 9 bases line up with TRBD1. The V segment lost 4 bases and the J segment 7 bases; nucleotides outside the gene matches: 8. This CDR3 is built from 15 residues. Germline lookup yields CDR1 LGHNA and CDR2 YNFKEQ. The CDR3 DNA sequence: TGTGCCAGCAGCCCCCGGGACAGGGAGAACCAGCCCCAGCATTTT. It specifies CASSPRDRENQPQHF.

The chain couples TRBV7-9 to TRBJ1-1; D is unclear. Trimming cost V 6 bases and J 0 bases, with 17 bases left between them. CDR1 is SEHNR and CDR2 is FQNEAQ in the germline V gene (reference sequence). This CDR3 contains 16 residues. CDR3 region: CASSSGRGPLNTEAFF. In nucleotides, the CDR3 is TGTGCCAGCAGTTCCGGGCGGGGTCCGTTGAACACTGAAGCTTTCTTT.

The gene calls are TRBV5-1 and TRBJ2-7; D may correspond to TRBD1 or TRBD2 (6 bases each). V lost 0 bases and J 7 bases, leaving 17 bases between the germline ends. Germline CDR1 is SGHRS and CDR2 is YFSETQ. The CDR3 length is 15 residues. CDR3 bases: TGCGCCAGCAGCTTGGTTGGAGGGGGATTGCGAGAGCAGTACTTC. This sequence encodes CASSLVGGGLREQYF.

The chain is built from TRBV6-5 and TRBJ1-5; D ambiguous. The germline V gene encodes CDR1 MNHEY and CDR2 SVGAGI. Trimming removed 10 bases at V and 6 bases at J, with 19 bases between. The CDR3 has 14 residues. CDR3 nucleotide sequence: TGTGCCACCAGACCCCGGGATGCTCGTCAGCCCCAGCATTTT. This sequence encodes CATRPRDARQPQHF.

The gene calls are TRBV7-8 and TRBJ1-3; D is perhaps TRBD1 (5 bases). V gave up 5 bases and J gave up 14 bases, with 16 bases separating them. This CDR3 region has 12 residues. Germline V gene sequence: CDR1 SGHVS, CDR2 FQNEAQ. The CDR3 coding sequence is TGTGCCAGCAGCCTCGGGACTCCTCCTTTATATTTT. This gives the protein CASSLGTPPLYF.

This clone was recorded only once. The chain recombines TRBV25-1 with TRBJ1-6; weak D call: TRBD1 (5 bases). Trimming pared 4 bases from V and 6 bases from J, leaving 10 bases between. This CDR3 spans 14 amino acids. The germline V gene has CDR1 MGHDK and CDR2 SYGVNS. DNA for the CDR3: TGTGCCAGCAGTGGGGCCAGGGTTAATTCACCCCTCCACTTT. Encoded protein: CASSGARVNSPLHF.